This TCR beta chain was captured by sequencing in a study of blood T cells in healthy people across ages. This clonotype was recorded many times. At least 5 micrograms of total RNA were extracted per sample. Trimming pared 5 bases from V and 6 bases from J, leaving 12 bases between. This CDR3 is 12 amino acids long. Germline CDR1 SQVTM, CDR2 ANQGSEA. Sample-barcoded 5' priming and a J-beta primer mix drove a second PCR of roughly 6 to 12 cycles. TCRdb redid the calling of the 5' RACE reads with MiXCR, one entry per CDR3 protein. In the table there are fewer than 2,000,000 distinct CDR3 sequences, about 31% of which are singletons.

The V and J genes are TRBV29-1 and TRBJ2-3; unclear D gene. This TCR came from a woman aged 25 to 45 in good health. The sequenced material came from blood. The CDR3 nucleotides read TGCAGCGTTTCTTTAGCAGCGGATACGCAGTATTTT. Translating gives CSVSLAADTQYF.